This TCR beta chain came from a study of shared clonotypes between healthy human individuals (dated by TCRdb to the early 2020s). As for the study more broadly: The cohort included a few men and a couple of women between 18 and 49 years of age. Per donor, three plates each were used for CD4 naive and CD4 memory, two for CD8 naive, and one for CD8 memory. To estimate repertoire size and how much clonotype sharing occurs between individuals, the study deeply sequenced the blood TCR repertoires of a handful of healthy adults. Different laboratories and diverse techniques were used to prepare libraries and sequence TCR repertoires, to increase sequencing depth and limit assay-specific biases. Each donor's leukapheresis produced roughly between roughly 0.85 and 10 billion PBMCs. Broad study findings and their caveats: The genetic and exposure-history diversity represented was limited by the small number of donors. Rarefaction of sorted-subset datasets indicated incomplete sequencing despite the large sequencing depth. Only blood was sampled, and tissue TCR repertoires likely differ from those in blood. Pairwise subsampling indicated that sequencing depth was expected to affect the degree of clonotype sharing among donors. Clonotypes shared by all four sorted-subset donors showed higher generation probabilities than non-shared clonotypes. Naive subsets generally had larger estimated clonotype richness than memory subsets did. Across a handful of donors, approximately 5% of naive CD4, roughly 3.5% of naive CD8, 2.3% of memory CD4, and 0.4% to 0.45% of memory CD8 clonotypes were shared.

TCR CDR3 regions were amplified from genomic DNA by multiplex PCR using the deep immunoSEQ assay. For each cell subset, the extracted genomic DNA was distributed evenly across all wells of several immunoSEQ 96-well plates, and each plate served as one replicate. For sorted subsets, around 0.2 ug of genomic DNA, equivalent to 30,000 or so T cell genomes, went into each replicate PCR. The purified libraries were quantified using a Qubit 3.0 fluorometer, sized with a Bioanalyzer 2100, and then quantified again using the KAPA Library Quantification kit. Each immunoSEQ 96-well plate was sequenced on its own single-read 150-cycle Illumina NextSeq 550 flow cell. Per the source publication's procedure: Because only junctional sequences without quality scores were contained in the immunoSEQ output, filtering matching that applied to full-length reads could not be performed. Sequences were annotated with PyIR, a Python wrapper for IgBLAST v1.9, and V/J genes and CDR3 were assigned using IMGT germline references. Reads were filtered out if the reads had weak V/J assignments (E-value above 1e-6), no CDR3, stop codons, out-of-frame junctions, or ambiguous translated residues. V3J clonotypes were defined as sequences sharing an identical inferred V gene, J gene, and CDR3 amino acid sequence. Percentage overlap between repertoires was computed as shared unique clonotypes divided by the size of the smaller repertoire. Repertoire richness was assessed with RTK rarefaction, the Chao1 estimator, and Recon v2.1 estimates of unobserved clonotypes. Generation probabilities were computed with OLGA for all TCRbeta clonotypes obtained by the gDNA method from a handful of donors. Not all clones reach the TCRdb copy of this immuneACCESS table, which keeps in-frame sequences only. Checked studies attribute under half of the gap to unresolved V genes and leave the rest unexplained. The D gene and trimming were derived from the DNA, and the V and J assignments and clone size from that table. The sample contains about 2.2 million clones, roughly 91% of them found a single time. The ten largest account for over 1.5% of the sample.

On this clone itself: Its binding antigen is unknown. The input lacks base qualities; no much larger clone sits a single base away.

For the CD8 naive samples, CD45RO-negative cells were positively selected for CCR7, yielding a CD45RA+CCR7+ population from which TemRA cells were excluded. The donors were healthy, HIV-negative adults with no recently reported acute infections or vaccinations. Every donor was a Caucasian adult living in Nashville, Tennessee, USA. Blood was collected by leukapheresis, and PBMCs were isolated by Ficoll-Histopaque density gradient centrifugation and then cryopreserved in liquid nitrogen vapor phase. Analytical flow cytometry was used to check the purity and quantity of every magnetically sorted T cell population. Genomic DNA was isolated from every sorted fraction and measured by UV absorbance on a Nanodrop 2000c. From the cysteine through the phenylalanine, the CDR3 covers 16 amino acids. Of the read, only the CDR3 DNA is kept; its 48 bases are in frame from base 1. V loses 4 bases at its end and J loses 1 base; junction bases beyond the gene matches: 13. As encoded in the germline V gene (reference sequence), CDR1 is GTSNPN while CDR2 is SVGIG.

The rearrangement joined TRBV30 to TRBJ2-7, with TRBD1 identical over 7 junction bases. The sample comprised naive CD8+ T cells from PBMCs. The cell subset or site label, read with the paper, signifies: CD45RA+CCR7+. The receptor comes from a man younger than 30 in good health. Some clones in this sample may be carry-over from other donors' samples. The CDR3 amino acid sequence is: CAWTKNPGTDSYEQYF. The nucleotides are TGTGCCTGGACCAAAAACCCCGGGACAGATTCCTACGAGCAGTACTTC.